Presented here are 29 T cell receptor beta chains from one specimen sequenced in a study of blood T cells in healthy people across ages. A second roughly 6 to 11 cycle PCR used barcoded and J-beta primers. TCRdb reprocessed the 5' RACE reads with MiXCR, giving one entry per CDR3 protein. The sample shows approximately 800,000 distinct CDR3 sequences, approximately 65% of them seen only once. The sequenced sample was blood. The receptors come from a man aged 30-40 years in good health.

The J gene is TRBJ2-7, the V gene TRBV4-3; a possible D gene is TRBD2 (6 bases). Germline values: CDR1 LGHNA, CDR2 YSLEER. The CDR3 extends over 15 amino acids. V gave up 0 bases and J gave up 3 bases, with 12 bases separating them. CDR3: CASSQDLGGNYEQYF. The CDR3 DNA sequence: TGCGCCAGCAGCCAAGATCTCGGGGGTAACTACGAGCAGTACTTC.

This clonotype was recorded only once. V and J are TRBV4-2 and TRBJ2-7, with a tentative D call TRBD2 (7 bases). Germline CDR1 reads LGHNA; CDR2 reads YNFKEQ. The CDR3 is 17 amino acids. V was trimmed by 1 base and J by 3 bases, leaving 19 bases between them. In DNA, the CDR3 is TGTGCCAGCAGCCAAGTTTTCAGAACGGGGGGCTACTACGAGCAGTACTTC. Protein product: CASSQVFRTGGYYEQYF.

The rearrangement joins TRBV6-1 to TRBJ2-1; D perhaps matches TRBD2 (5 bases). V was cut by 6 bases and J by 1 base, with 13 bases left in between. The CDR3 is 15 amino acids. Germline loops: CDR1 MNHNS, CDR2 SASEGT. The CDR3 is CASRTDWQSYNEQFF. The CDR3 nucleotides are TGTGCCAGCAGGACGGACTGGCAGTCCTACAATGAGCAGTTCTTC.

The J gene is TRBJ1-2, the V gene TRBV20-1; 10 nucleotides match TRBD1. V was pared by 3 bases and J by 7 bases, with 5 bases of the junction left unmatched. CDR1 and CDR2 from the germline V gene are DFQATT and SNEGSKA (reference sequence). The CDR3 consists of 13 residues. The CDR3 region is CSARGQGKSGYTF. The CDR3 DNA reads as TGCAGTGCTAGGGGACAGGGGAAGTCTGGCTACACCTTC.

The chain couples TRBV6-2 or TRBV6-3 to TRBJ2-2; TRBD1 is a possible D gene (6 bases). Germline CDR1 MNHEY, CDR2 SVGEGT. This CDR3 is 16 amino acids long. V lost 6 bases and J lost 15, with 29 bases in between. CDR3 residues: CASRTGTKGPLGPMFF. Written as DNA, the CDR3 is TGTGCCAGCAGGACCGGGACAAAAGGGCCCCTTGGCCCCATGTTTTTT.

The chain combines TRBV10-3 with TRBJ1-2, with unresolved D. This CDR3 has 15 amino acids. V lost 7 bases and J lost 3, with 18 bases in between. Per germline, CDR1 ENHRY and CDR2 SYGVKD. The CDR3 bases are TGTGCCATCACCCCGAGTCCCTCAAGGGACTATGGCTACACCTTC. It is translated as CAITPSPSRDYGYTF.

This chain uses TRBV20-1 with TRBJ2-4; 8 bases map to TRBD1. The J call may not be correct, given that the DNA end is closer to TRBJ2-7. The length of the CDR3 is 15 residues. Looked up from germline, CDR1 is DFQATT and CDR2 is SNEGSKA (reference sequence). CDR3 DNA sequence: TGCAGTGCAGAGCCCGGGGAGGACAGGGCCTACGAGCAGTACTTC. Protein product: CSAEPGEDRAYEQYF.

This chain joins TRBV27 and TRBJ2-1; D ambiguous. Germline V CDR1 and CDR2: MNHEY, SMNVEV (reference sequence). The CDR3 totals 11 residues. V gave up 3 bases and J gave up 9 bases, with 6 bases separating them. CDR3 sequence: CASSFGSEQFF. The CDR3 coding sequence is TGTGCCAGCAGTTTTGGGTCTGAGCAGTTCTTC.

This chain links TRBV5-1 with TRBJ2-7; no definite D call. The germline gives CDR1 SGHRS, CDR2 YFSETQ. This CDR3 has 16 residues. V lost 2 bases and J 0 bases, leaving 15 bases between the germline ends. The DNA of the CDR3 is TGCGCCAGCAGCTTAAGAGCAGGCCCAGTCTCCTACGAGCAGTACTTC. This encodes CASSLRAGPVSYEQYF.

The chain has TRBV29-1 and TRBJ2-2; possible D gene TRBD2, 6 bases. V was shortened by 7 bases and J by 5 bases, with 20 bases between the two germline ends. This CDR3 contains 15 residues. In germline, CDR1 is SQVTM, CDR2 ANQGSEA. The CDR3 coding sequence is TGCAGCGCCCAACCTCCCGGGACTCCTACCGGGGAGCTGTTTTTT. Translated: CSAQPPGTPTGELFF.

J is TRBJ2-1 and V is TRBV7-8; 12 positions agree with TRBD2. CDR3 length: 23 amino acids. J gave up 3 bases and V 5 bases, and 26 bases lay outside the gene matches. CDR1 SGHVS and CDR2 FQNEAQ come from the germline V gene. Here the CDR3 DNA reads TGTGCCAGCAGCGCCTACCCCGCGGACGTTAGGGGTTGGACTAGCGGGAACTACAATGAGCAGTTCTTC. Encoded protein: CASSAYPADVRGWTSGNYNEQFF.

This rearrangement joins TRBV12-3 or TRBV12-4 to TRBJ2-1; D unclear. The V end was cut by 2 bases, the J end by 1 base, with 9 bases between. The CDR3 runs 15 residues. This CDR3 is CASSLKLWSYNEQFF. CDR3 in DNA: TGTGCCAGCAGTTTAAAGTTGTGGTCCTACAATGAGCAGTTCTTC.

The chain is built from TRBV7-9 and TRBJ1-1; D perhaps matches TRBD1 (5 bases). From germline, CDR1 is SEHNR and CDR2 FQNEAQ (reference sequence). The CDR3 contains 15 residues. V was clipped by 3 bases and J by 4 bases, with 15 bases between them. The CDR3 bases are TGTGCCAGCAGCTTCGTCGACAGTTTCGGCACTGAAGCTTTCTTT. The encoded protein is CASSFVDSFGTEAFF.

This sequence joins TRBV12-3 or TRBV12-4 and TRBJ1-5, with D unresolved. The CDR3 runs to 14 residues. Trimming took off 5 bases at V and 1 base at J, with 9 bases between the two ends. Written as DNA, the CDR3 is TGTGCCAGCAGTACTACAGAGAGCAATCAGCCCCAGCATTTT. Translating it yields CASSTTESNQPQHF.

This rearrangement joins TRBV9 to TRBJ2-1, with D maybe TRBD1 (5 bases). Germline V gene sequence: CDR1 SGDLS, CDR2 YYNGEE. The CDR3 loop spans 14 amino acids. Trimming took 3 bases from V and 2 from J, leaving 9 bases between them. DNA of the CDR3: TGTGCCAGCAGCGGGGGCGCTACCTACAATGAGCAGTTCTTC. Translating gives CASSGGATYNEQFF.

The CDR3 sequence: CASSGDRDTQYF. The DNA for the CDR3 is TGTGCCAGCAGTGGGGACCGAGATACGCAGTATTTT. The chain carries TRBV13 and TRBJ2-3; D assignment may be TRBD1 or TRBD2 (5 bases each). The CDR3 spans 12 residues. The germline V gene encodes CDR1 PRHDT and CDR2 FYEKMQ (reference sequence). Trimming took off 6 bases at V and 5 bases at J, with 9 bases between the two ends.

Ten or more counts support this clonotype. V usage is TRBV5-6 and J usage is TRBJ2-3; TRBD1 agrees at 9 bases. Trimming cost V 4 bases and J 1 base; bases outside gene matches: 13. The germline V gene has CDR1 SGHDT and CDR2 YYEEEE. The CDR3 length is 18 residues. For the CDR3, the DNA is TGTGCCAGCAGCCTGACAGGGGGTAGGTTGGTTGGCACAGATACGCAGTATTTT. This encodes CASSLTGGRLVGTDTQYF.

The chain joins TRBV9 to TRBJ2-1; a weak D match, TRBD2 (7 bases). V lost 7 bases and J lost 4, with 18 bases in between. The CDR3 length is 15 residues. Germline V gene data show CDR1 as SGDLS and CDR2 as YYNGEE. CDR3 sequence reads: CASSITGREYNEQFF. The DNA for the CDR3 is TGTGCCAGCTCAATCACAGGGAGGGAGTACAATGAGCAGTTCTTC.

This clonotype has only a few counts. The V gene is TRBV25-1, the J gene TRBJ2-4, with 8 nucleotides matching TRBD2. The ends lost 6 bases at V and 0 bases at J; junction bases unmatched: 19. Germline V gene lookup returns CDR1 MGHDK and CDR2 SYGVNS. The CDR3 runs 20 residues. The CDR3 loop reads CASSSSQGEAGELAKNIQYF. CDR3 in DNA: TGTGCCAGCAGCTCATCCCAGGGTGAAGCGGGGGAACTAGCCAAAAACATTCAGTACTTC.

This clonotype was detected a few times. This chain's CDR3 is CASSFFGVYQETQYF. CDR3 sequence (DNA): TGTGCCAGCAGTTTTTTTGGGGTCTACCAAGAGACCCAGTACTTC. V gene TRBV12-3 or TRBV12-4 combines with J gene TRBJ2-5, with D uncertain. The V end was cut by 3 bases, the J end by 0 bases, with 11 bases between. The CDR3 totals 15 residues.

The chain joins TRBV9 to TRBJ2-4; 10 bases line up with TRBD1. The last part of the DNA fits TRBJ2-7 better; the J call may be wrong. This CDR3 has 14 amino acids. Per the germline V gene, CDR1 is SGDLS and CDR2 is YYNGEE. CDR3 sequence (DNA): TGTGCCAGCAGCGTAGGCGACAGGGGGCGCGAGCAGTACTTC. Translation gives CASSVGDRGREQYF.

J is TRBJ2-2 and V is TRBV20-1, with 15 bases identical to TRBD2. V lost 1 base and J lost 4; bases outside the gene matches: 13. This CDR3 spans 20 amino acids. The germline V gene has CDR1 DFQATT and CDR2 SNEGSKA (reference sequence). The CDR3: CSARALAGLAGGPGTGELFF. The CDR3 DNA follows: TGCAGTGCTAGAGCCCTTGCCGGACTAGCGGGGGGGCCGGGCACCGGGGAGCTGTTTTTT.

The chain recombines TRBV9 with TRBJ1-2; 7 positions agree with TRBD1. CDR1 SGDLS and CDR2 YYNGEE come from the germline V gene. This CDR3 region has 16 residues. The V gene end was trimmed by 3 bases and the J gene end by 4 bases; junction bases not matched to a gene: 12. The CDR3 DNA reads TGTGCCAGCAGCGGACTGACAGGGAAAGCCGGCTATGGCTACACCTTC. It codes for CASSGLTGKAGYGYTF.

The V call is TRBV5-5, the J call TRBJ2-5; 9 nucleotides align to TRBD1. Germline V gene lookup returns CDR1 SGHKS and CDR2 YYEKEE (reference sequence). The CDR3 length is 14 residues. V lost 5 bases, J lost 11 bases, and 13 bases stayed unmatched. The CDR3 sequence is CASRPGQGNNEQYF. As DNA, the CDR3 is TGTGCCAGCAGACCGGGACAGGGTAACAATGAGCAGTACTTC. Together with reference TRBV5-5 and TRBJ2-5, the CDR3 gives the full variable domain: DAGVTQSPTHLIKTRGQQVTLRCSPISGHKSVSWYQQVLGQGPQFIFQYYEKEERGRGNFPDRFSARQFPNYSSELNVNALLLGDSALYLCASRPGQGNNEQYFGPGTRLLVL.

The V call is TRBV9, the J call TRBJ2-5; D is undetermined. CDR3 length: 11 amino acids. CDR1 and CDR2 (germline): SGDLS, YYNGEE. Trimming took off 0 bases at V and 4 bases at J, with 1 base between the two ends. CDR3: CASSVAETQYF. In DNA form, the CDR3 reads TGTGCCAGCAGCGTAGCAGAGACCCAGTACTTC.

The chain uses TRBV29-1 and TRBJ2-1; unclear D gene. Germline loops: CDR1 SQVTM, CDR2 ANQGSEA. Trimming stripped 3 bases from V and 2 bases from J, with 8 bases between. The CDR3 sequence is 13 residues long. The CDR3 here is CSVEIGPYNEQFF. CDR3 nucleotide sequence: TGCAGCGTTGAGATAGGGCCCTACAATGAGCAGTTCTTC.

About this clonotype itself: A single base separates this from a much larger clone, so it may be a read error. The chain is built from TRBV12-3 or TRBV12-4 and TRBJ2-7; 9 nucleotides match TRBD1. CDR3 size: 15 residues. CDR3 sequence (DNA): TGTGCCAGCAGTTTCGGTACAGGGGGCTCCTACGAGCGGTACTTC. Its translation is CASSFGTGGSYERYF.

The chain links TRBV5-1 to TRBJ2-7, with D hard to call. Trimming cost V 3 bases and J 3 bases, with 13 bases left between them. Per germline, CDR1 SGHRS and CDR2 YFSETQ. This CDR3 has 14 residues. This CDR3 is CASSSGSMIYEQYF. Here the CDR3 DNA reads TGCGCCAGCAGCTCCGGGTCGATGATCTACGAGCAGTACTTC.

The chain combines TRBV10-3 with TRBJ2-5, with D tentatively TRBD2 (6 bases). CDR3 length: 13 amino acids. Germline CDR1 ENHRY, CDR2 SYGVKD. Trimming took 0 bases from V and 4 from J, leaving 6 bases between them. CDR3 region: CAISESGGETQYF. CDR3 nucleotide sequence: TGTGCCATCAGTGAGTCCGGGGGAGAGACCCAGTACTTC.